Below are 12 T cell receptor beta chains sequenced from a single sample in a study of beta chain features in type 1 diabetes. Expressed TCRB transcripts were sequenced, since all the RNA that had been isolated was reverse transcribed. Data came from immunoSEQ multiplex PCR; TCRdb stores just in-frame clones and leaves some out. The sample has 130,000 to 150,000 clones, about 8.7% seen once. The specimen was central memory CD4+ T cells from blood. The receptor set was obtained from a man younger than 35 in good health.

In its sample, this clone was seen a few times. The gene calls are TRBV7-9 and TRBJ2-1, with a weak D call TRBD2 (7 bases). Trimming took off 4 bases at V and 4 bases at J, with 17 bases between the two ends. The CDR3 is made up of 16 amino acids. The V gene's germline CDR1 is SEHNR and CDR2 FQNEAQ (reference sequence). The CDR3 region has the DNA TGTGCCAGCAGCTGGGGGCCGGGACTAATGTACAATGAGCAGTTCTTC. As protein: CASSWGPGLMYNEQFF.

This clone was found a few times. The CDR3 DNA sequence: TGCGCCAGCAGTGGGACAGAAACCTACGAGCAGTACTTC. Its translation: CASSGTETYEQYF. The genes are TRBV10-2 and TRBJ2-7; weak D call: TRBD1 (6 bases). The V end lost 4 bases, the J end lost 2 bases, and 9 bases lay between the germline ends. The length of the CDR3 is 13 residues. Germline V gene sequence: CDR1 WSHSY, CDR2 SAAADI.

The chain links TRBV7-2 to TRBJ2-5, with 10 bases fitting TRBD2. The trim removed 5 bases at V and 7 bases at J, leaving 7 bases unmatched. Germline CDR1 is SGHTA and CDR2 is FQGNSA. The CDR3 spans 14 residues. CDR3 coding DNA: TGTGCCAGCAGCACCCCGGCTAGCGGGGGGACCCAGTACTTC. As protein: CASSTPASGGTQYF.

The CDR3 region has the DNA TGTGCCAGCAGCTTGCGAGAGGACAGGCCCCAGCATTTT. Its translation is CASSLREDRPQHF. The chain is built from TRBV7-8 and TRBJ1-5; D perhaps matches TRBD1 (6 bases). Germline V gene lookup returns CDR1 SGHVS and CDR2 FQNEAQ. The length of the CDR3 is 13 residues. V was trimmed by 3 bases and J by 9 bases, leaving 12 bases between them.

The chain links TRBV27 to TRBJ1-2; the match to TRBD1 covers 10 bases. The ends lost 0 bases at V and 14 bases at J; junction bases unmatched: 6. The CDR3 is made up of 13 amino acids. Germline CDR1 MNHEY, CDR2 SMNVEV (reference sequence). The DNA of the CDR3 is TGTGCCAGCAGTTTATCGATAGGGACAGGGGAAACCTTC. Translating it yields CASSLSIGTGETF.

V gene TRBV7-9 combines with J gene TRBJ1-2; no firm D call. Trimming took 1 base from V and 4 from J, leaving 19 bases between them. Germline lookup yields CDR1 SEHNR and CDR2 FQNEAQ (reference sequence). This CDR3 region has 17 residues. As DNA, the CDR3 is TGTGCCAGCAGCTTAGAAGGAACCGGCGGCGCACTCTATGGCTACACCTTC. This encodes CASSLEGTGGALYGYTF. Full variable domain (remainder filled in from reference TRBV7-9 and TRBJ1-2): DTGVSQNPRHKITKRGQNVTFRCDPISEHNRLYWYRQTLGQGPEFLTYFQNEAQLEKSRLLSDRFSAERPKGSFSTLEIQRTEQGDSAMYLCASSLEGTGGALYGYTFGSGTRLTVV.

The V call is TRBV6-6, the J call TRBJ2-3; a weak D match, TRBD2 (6 bases). With 0 bases removed from V and 5 bases from J, the gap between germline ends came to 15 bases. This CDR3 comprises 16 residues. Per the germline V gene, CDR1 is MNHNY and CDR2 is SVGAGI (reference sequence). CDR3 DNA sequence: TGTGCCAGCAGTTACTCGCGAATTAGGAGGGAAGATACGCAGTATTTT. Translation gives CASSYSRIRREDTQYF.

This chain uses TRBV7-2 with TRBJ1-5; D remains unclear. CDR1 is SGHTA, CDR2 FQGNSA, per germline. This CDR3 region has 15 residues. The germline V and J ends were trimmed by 2 bases and 4 bases, with 12 bases remaining between them. CDR3 bases: TGTGCCAGCAGCTTATTGGAACAGCCGAATCAGCCCCAGCATTTT. Its protein is CASSLLEQPNQPQHF.

In DNA, the CDR3 is TGTGCCAGCAGCTTGGCCGAGCTCAGGGGATCGAATTCACCCCTCCACTTT. Its translation: CASSLAELRGSNSPLHF. The V gene is TRBV5-4, the J gene TRBJ1-6, with D perhaps TRBD1 (6 bases). The CDR3 length is 17 residues. V lost 0 bases, J lost 7 bases, and 17 bases lay in between. The germline gives CDR1 SGHNT, CDR2 YYREEE (reference sequence).

V usage is TRBV19 and J usage is TRBJ2-5; D is possibly TRBD1 (5 bases). The CDR3 is made up of 14 amino acids. With 3 bases removed from V and 2 bases from J, the gap between germline ends came to 10 bases. Looked up from germline, CDR1 is LNHDA and CDR2 is SQIVND (reference sequence). The CDR3 region is CASSILRQQETQYF. CDR3 sequence (DNA): TGTGCCAGTAGTATCCTCCGACAGCAAGAGACCCAGTACTTC.

This clone was seen more than once but under ten times. The same CDR3 can be traced to other DNA sequences in this sample. The chain uses TRBV30 and TRBJ2-1; 8 positions agree with TRBD2. CDR1 is GTSNPN, CDR2 SVGIG, per germline (reference sequence). V lost 3 bases and J lost 2; bases outside the gene matches: 3. This CDR3 spans 14 amino acids. In nucleotides, the CDR3 is TGTGCCTGGAGCGCGGGGGGCCCCTACAATGAGCAGTTCTTC. This sequence encodes CAWSAGGPYNEQFF.

This clone has a handful of counts. V is TRBV29-1 and J is TRBJ2-7; a possible D gene is TRBD2 (6 bases). V was clipped by 4 bases and J by 0 bases, with 13 bases between them. CDR3 length: 14 residues. Germline-derived CDR1 and CDR2 are SQVTM and ANQGSEA. CDR3 in DNA: TGCAGCGTTGTGGGACTGGGAACCTCCTACGAGCAGTACTTC. Amino acids: CSVVGLGTSYEQYF.